This T cell receptor (beta chain) appears in the sequencing data of a study of T-cell reconstitution after alpha-beta-depleted transplantation in children. Only a few counts were recorded for this clonotype. CDR3 length: 15 amino acids. Germline CDR1 LGHNT, CDR2 FRNRAP. V was shortened by 3 bases and J by 2 bases, with 14 bases between the two germline ends. Preparation of the TCRbeta library involved a method that used unique molecular identifiers. Via MiXCR, TCRdb re-called the PCR reads, giving one row per CDR3 protein. The table records around 960,000 distinct CDR3 sequences, about 31% of them present only once.

The chain is built from TRBV12-5 and TRBJ2-7, with D perhaps being TRBD1 or TRBD2 (5 bases each). Sequences were derived from PBMCs, mostly from graft donor cells, sampled 360 days after TCRalphabeta/CD19-depleted stem cell transplant. The clonotype was recovered from a boy in the first two years of life who had a stem cell transplant for SCID, so the T cells may come from the graft donor. CDR3 sequence reads: CASGLVRGPPYEQYF. DNA for the CDR3: TGTGCTAGTGGTTTAGTAAGGGGACCTCCCTACGAGCAGTACTTC.